The 31 T cell receptor beta chains reported below all come from one sample, sequenced in a study of OX40 agonist ivuxolimab in advanced cancers. The repertoire was sequenced with immunoSEQ multiplex PCR; TCRdb's copy has only in-frame clones and lacks some. The sample includes 78,000 or so clones, approximately 90% of them seen just once. Here the sequenced sample was CD4+ or CD8+ T cells sorted from blood, taken in a trial of the OX40 agonist ivuxolimab. Receptors were obtained from an adult with an advanced solid tumor such as melanoma, head and neck, liver or kidney cancer.

The V call is TRBV28, the J call TRBJ2-1, with D uncertain. Germline assignment: CDR1 MDHEN and CDR2 SYDVKM. The V end lost 4 bases, the J end lost 6 bases, and 1 base lay between the germline ends. The CDR3 has 10 residues. CDR3 nucleotide sequence: TGTGCCAGCAGTTCCAATGAGCAGTTCTTC. This encodes CASSSNEQFF.

The chain joins TRBV6-6 to TRBJ2-5, with D possibly TRBD2 on 5 matching bases. Germline V gene lookup returns CDR1 MNHNY and CDR2 SVGAGI (reference sequence). V lost 2 bases and J 1 base, leaving 8 bases between the germline ends. The CDR3 length is 14 residues. The CDR3 bases are TGTGCCAGCAGTTACCGAGGAGGCCAAGAGACCCAGTACTTC. It translates to CASSYRGGQETQYF.

CDR3 loop: CASSLASGPQETQYF. The CDR3 DNA follows: TGCGCCAGCAGCTTGGCTAGCGGCCCCCAGGAGACCCAGTACTTC. This chain links TRBV5-1 with TRBJ2-5; 7 bases match TRBD2. This CDR3 has 15 residues. CDR1 is SGHRS and CDR2 is YFSETQ in the germline V gene. The V and J ends lost 0 bases and 5 bases, in that order; junction bases with no gene match: 7.

The rearrangement joins TRBV18 to TRBJ2-7, with 9 bases that match TRBD1. Germline CDR1 reads KGHSH; CDR2 reads LQKENI. The V segment lost 0 bases and the J segment 0 bases; nucleotides outside the gene matches: 3. This CDR3 contains 16 residues. In nucleotides, the CDR3 is TGTGCCAGCTCACCACCGGGGACAGGGACCTCCTACGAGCAGTACTTC. This codes for CASSPPGTGTSYEQYF. Together with reference TRBV18 and TRBJ2-7, the CDR3 gives the full variable domain: NAGVMQNPRHLVRRRGQEARLRCSPMKGHSHVYWYRQLPEEGLKFMVYLQKENIIDESGMPKERFSAEFPKEGPSILRIQQVVRGDSAAYFCASSPPGTGTSYEQYFGPGTRLTVT.

This chain joins TRBV30 and TRBJ2-7; 7 positions agree with TRBD1. Trimming cost V 4 bases and J 2 bases; bases outside gene matches: 8. This CDR3 is 14 amino acids long. CDR1 and CDR2 from the germline V gene are GTSNPN and SVGIG (reference sequence). This chain's CDR3 is CAWTSRDRPYEQYF. CDR3 nucleotide sequence: TGTGCCTGGACCTCCCGGGACAGACCCTACGAGCAGTACTTC.

J is TRBJ2-3 and V is TRBV6-5, with 9 bases aligning to TRBD2. The germline V gene encodes CDR1 MNHEY and CDR2 SVGAGI. V trimming: 7 bases; J trimming: 7 bases; junction bases outside the gene matches: 12. The length of the CDR3 is 15 residues. The CDR3 DNA follows: TGTGCCAGCACCCCCGGGGATAGCGGGAGAAATACGCAGTATTTT. Translating it yields CASTPGDSGRNTQYF.

Comments on this clone: At one end the junction does not follow the germline gene, possibly because of a read error. The V gene is TRBV12-5, the J gene TRBJ1-4; 8 bases are a match to TRBD1. Germline V gives CDR1 LGHNT, CDR2 FRNRAP. This CDR3 spans 13 amino acids. As DNA, the CDR3 is TGTGCTAGTGGTTTGGTACAGGGGGGGCTCCCGACCTTT. It yields the protein CASGLVQGGLPTF.

On this clone: A read error may account for a junction end that differs from germline. In the same sample, other DNA sequences code for this CDR3. The CDR3 reads CASETGTSGITGELFF. CDR3 sequence (DNA): TGTGCCAGTGAAACCGGGACTAGCGGAATCACCGGGGAGCTGTTTTTT. The chain links TRBV12-5 to TRBJ2-2, with 11 bases identical to TRBD2. CDR3 length equals 16 residues. Germline-derived CDR1 and CDR2 are LGHNT and FRNRAP.

The CDR3 reads CASSLGLGFRGEQFF. CDR3 bases: TGCGCCAGCAGCTTGGGGCTGGGGTTTCGGGGAGAGCAGTTCTTC. The chain combines TRBV5-1 with TRBJ2-1; D might be TRBD2 (5 bases). V dropped 0 bases and J dropped 10 bases, with 17 bases sitting between them. Germline lookup yields CDR1 SGHRS and CDR2 YFSETQ. The CDR3 is made up of 15 amino acids.

The chain uses TRBV5-4 and TRBJ2-7; D is perhaps TRBD2 (5 bases). The germline CDR1 and CDR2 sequences are SGHNT and YYREEE (reference sequence). V lost 4 bases to trimming and J lost 4 bases, with 15 bases between them. This CDR3 comprises 14 residues. CDR3 DNA: TGTGCCAGCAGCCCTGGCCCGGGAACTTACGAGCAGTACTTC. Translating gives CASSPGPGTYEQYF.

This chain uses TRBV18 with TRBJ2-3; unclear D gene. The V end lost 0 bases, the J end lost 4 bases, and 8 bases lay between the germline ends. The CDR3 extends over 14 amino acids. The V gene's germline CDR1 is KGHSH and CDR2 LQKENI. Here the CDR3 reads CASSPPSLADTQYF. As DNA, the CDR3 is TGTGCCAGCTCACCACCATCCCTTGCAGATACGCAGTATTTT.

The V gene is TRBV30, the J gene TRBJ1-1; TRBD1 aligns across 7 bases. V shed 4 bases, J shed 1 base, and the junction held 3 bases outside the gene matches. Per the germline V gene, CDR1 is GTSNPN and CDR2 is SVGIG (reference sequence). The CDR3 consists of 13 residues. The chain's CDR3 is CAWIGQENTEAFF. CDR3 DNA sequence: TGTGCCTGGATAGGACAGGAGAACACTGAAGCTTTCTTT.

CDR3 in DNA: TGTGCCAGCAGCGTGGGACAGCAGTACACCGGGGAGCTGTTTTTT. Translated, it gives CASSVGQQYTGELFF. The chain recombines TRBV9 with TRBJ2-2; 7 bases are a match to TRBD1. CDR1 is SGDLS and CDR2 is YYNGEE in the germline V gene. The CDR3 sequence is 15 residues long. Trimming cost V 2 bases and J 3 bases; bases outside gene matches: 4.

The gene calls are TRBV18 and TRBJ1-1; D not resolved. Deletions cut 2 bases from V and 0 bases from J, with 10 bases between. The CDR3 spans 15 residues. Germline CDR1 reads KGHSH; CDR2 reads LQKENI. The CDR3 nucleotides read TGTGCCAGCTCACCAGGGGAAGAATTGAACACTGAAGCTTTCTTT. Its translation: CASSPGEELNTEAFF.

This rearrangement joins TRBV27 to TRBJ1-2, with 10 bases matching TRBD1. The CDR3 runs 13 residues. Germline V CDR1 and CDR2: MNHEY, SMNVEV (reference sequence). Trimming removed 6 bases from V and 7 bases from J; junction bases left unmatched: 5. The CDR3 reads CASSPRQGAGYTF. DNA of the CDR3: TGTGCCAGCAGCCCCCGACAGGGGGCTGGCTACACCTTC.

The chain employs TRBV14 and TRBJ2-3; 8 positions match TRBD2. This CDR3 contains 15 residues. The junction had 6 bases not matched to a gene; V was cut back by 4 bases and J by 3 bases. Germline CDR1 SGHDN, CDR2 FVKESK. The CDR3 reads CASSPREGGTDTQYF. The CDR3 DNA follows: TGTGCCAGCAGCCCCCGGGAGGGCGGGACAGATACGCAGTATTTT.

This rearrangement joins TRBV5-4 to TRBJ2-3; 8 bases agree with TRBD2. The CDR3 runs to 13 residues. Unmatched junction bases numbered 9, after V lost 2 bases and J lost 13 bases. The germline V gene encodes CDR1 SGHNT and CDR2 YYREEE (reference sequence). This CDR3 is CASSFQAGDGKYF. As DNA, the CDR3 is TGTGCCAGCAGCTTCCAAGCGGGAGATGGCAAGTATTTT.

The chain employs TRBV19 and TRBJ2-6; weak D call: TRBD1 (6 bases). The length of the CDR3 is 15 residues. The ends were cut back, 6 bases at V and 1 base at J, with 10 bases in the middle. The germline CDR1 and CDR2 sequences are LNHDA and SQIVND (reference sequence). CDR3 in amino acids: CASRTTGSGANVLTF. CDR3 nucleotide sequence: TGTGCCAGTAGAACCACAGGGTCTGGGGCCAACGTCCTGACTTTC.

This clone came up a few times. DNA for the CDR3: TGTGCCAGCAGCTCGAACAACCACCCCCCGTACTTC. It codes for CASSSNNHPPYF. The chain couples TRBV11-2 to TRBJ2-7, with D hard to call. V was trimmed by 4 bases and J by 12 bases, leaving 16 bases between them. Germline CDR1 reads SGHAT; CDR2 reads FQNNGV. This CDR3 has 12 amino acids.

The chain joins TRBV27 to TRBJ1-5; 7 positions match TRBD1. Losses at the gene ends were 5 bases for V and 7 bases for J; bases not matched to a gene: 8. This CDR3 has 14 amino acids. Per germline, CDR1 MNHEY and CDR2 SMNVEV (reference sequence). CDR3 DNA sequence: TGTGCCAGCAGTGGTACAGGGGTGATGCAGCCCCAGCATTTT. Protein: CASSGTGVMQPQHF.

V and J are TRBV11-3 and TRBJ2-1; D assignment may be TRBD1 or TRBD2 (6 bases each). CDR3 length equals 14 residues. The V and J ends lost 7 bases and 9 bases respectively, with 19 bases between them. CDR1 is SGHNT, CDR2 YENEEA, per germline. The chain's CDR3 is CASIIPRGRGEQFF. The CDR3 DNA reads TGTGCCAGCATCATTCCCCGGGGGCGCGGTGAGCAGTTCTTC.

The chain combines TRBV13 with TRBJ2-3, with D uncertain. The germline gives CDR1 PRHDT, CDR2 FYEKMQ (reference sequence). The ends were cut back, 5 bases at V and 1 base at J, with 16 bases in the middle. This CDR3 has 16 residues. CDR3: CASSLDSTVRTDTQYF. The CDR3 region has the DNA TGTGCCAGCAGCCTCGATTCTACGGTTCGCACAGATACGCAGTATTTT. The whole variable domain, filled in from reference TRBV13 and TRBJ2-3, reads AAGVIQSPRHLIKEKRETATLKCYPIPRHDTVYWYQQGPGQDPQFLISFYEKMQSDKGSIPDRFSAQQFSDYHSELNMSSLELGDSALYFCASSLDSTVRTDTQYFGPGTRLTVL.

The rearrangement joins TRBV18 to TRBJ1-1, with 10 bases matching TRBD1. Per the germline V gene, CDR1 is KGHSH and CDR2 is LQKENI. V shed 3 bases, J shed 5 bases, and the junction held 3 bases outside the gene matches. The CDR3 has 14 residues. The CDR3 bases are TGTGCCAGCTCACCCCAGGACAGGGGGACTGAAGCTTTCTTT. As protein: CASSPQDRGTEAFF.

This chain joins TRBV27 and TRBJ2-1, with 7 bases identical to TRBD1. Per the germline V gene, CDR1 is MNHEY and CDR2 is SMNVEV (reference sequence). The J segment lost 2 bases and the V segment lost 4 bases, leaving 11 bases of the junction unmatched. The CDR3 contains 17 residues. CDR3 residues: CASSYRATGTAYNEQFF. DNA for the CDR3: TGTGCCAGCAGTTACCGGGCGACAGGGACGGCCTACAATGAGCAGTTCTTC.

This sequence joins TRBV6-4 and TRBJ1-1; maybe TRBD1 (6 bases). Trimming shortened V by 2 bases and J by 6 bases, and 10 bases separated the two germline ends. The CDR3 spans 13 residues. Germline V CDR1 and CDR2: MRHNA, SNTAGT. The CDR3 nucleotides read TGTGCCAGCAGTGACCAGGGGTCCGCTGAAGCTTTCTTT. It specifies CASSDQGSAEAFF.

The chain combines TRBV6-5 with TRBJ1-6; 8 nucleotides align to TRBD1. This CDR3 has 14 amino acids. After removal of 6 bases from V and 7 bases from J, the junction contained 5 bases not matched to a gene. Germline V gene sequence: CDR1 MNHEY, CDR2 SVGAGI. The CDR3: CASRATGGNSPLHF. CDR3 nucleotides: TGTGCCAGCAGGGCAACAGGGGGAAATTCACCCCTCCACTTT.

This chain connects TRBV11-3 to TRBJ2-1, with 8 positions matching TRBD1. The CDR3 totals 19 residues. Trimming removed 0 bases from V and 1 base from J; junction bases left unmatched: 11. Germline CDR1 and CDR2: SGHNT and YENEEA. CDR3 amino acids: CASSLDMGAGGISYNEQFF. The CDR3 DNA reads TGTGCCAGCAGCTTAGATATGGGAGCAGGGGGCATTTCCTACAATGAGCAGTTCTTC.

V and J are TRBV10-3 and TRBJ2-1; tentative D call: TRBD1 (5 bases). V shed 6 bases and J shed 8 bases, with 20 bases lying between them. CDR1 is ENHRY, CDR2 SYGVKD, per germline. This CDR3 is built from 15 residues. CDR3 nucleotide sequence: TGTGCCATCAGCCAGGACCAGACGACAGTGGATGAGCAGTTCTTC. Translating it yields CAISQDQTTVDEQFF.

V and J are TRBV2 and TRBJ2-5; D is uncertain. The CDR3 totals 11 residues. Germline V gene lookup returns CDR1 SNHLY and CDR2 FYNNEI. The V end was cut by 5 bases, the J end by 6 bases, with 7 bases between. The CDR3 loop is CASSSDKTQYF. The CDR3, as DNA: TGTGCCAGCAGTTCAGATAAGACCCAGTACTTC.

The chain employs TRBV2 and TRBJ1-2, with a possible D match to TRBD1 (6 bases). Trimming stripped 3 bases from V and 2 bases from J, with 7 bases between. There are 13 residues in the CDR3. CDR1 SNHLY and CDR2 FYNNEI come from the germline V gene. The CDR3 coding sequence is TGTGCCAGCAGTGACACAGGGAACTATGGCTACACCTTC. This translates into CASSDTGNYGYTF.

The V and J genes are TRBV29-1 and TRBJ2-3; 12 nucleotides align to TRBD2. J was trimmed by 4 bases and V by 4 bases; bases with no gene match: 0. This CDR3 contains 13 residues. Germline CDR1 is SQVTM and CDR2 is ANQGSEA. CDR3 sequence (DNA): TGCAGCGTTGCTAGCGGGAGGGCAGATACGCAGTATTTT. Its translation is CSVASGRADTQYF.